This T cell receptor beta chain derives from a study of identical twins. Study-level points and caveats: Invariant T cells like MAIT and iNKT could partly confound the zero-insertion analyses. Compared with unrelated sharing, twin-shared out-of-frame alpha sequences had more low-probability sequences.

V lost 0 bases to trimming and J lost 2 bases; unmatched junction nucleotides: 1. CDR1 and CDR2 from the germline V gene are ENHRY and SYGVKD. The CDR3 covers 14 residues. TCRdb recomputed calls from the 5' RACE reads with MiXCR, one row per CDR3 protein. The table has 550,000 to 700,000 distinct CDR3 sequences, around a tenth seen once. There are many counts of this clonotype. The antigen is unknown. These data were likewise used in another study, on yellow fever vaccine responses in identical twins.

The J gene is TRBJ2-7, the V gene TRBV10-3; the match to TRBD1 covers 7 bases. Sequencing was carried out using PBMCs. The receptor was derived from a young woman in good health. The CDR3 loop reads CAISESGTAYEQYF. CDR3 nucleotides: TGTGCCATCAGTGAGTCCGGGACAGCCTACGAGCAGTACTTC.